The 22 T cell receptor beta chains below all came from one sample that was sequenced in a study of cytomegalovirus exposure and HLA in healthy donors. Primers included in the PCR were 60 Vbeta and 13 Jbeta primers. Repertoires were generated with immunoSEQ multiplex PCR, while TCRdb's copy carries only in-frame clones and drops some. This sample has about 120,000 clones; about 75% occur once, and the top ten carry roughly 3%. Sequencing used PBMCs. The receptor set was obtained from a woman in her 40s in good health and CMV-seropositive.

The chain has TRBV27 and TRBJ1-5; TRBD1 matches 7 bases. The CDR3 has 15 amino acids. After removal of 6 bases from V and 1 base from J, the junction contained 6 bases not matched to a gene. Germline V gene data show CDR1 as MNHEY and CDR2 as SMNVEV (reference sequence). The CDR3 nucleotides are TGTGCCAGCAGAGGGACAGCCAGCAGCAATCAGCCCCAGCATTTT. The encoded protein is CASRGTASSNQPQHF.

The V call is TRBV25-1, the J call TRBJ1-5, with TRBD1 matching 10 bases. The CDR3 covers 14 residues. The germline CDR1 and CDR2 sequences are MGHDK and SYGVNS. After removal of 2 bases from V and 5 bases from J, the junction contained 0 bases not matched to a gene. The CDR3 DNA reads TGTGCCAGCAGTGAAGGGACAGGGGATCAGCCCCAGCATTTT. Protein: CASSEGTGDQPQHF.

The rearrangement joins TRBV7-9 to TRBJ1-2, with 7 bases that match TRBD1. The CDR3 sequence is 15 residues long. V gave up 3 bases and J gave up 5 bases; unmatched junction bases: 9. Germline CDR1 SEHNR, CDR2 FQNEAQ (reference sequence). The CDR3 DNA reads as TGTGCCAGCAGCTTGGGACAGATACCCCTTTATGGCTACACCTTC. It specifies CASSLGQIPLYGYTF.

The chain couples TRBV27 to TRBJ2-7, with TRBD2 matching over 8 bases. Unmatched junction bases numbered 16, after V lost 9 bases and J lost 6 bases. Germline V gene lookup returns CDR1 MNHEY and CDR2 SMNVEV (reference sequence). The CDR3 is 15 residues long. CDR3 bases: TGTGCCAGTCTTAGCCGGGGGGGGCTAGTTGGCGAGCAGTACTTC. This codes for CASLSRGGLVGEQYF.

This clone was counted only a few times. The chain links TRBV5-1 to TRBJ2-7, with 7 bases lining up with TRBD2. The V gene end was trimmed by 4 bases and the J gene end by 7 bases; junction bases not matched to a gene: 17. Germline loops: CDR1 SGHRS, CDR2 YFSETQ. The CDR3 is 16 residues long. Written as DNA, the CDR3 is TGCGCCAGCAGCCTCCGCCTGGGAGGGGCGGTGGATGAGCAGTACTTC. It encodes CASSLRLGGAVDEQYF.

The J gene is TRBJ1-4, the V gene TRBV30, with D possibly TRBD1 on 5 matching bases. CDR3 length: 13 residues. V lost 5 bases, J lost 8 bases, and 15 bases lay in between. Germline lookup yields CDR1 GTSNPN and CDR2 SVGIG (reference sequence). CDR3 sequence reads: CAWSETVEEKLFF. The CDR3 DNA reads TGTGCCTGGTCCGAGACAGTGGAGGAAAAACTGTTTTTT.

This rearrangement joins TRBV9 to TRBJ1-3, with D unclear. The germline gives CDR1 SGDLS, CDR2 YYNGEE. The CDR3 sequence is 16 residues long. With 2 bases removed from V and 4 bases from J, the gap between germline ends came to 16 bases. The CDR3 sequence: CASSVSGQAQGNTIYF. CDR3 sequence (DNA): TGTGCCAGCAGCGTTTCTGGGCAGGCCCAAGGAAACACCATATATTTT.

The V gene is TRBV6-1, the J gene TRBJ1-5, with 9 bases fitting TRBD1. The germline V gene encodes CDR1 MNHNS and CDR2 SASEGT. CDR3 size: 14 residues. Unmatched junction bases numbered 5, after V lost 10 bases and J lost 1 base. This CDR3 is CATMTGGSNQPQHF. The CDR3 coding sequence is TGTGCCACTATGACAGGGGGGAGCAATCAGCCCCAGCATTTT.

CDR3 loop: CASSPGGPGYTF. The CDR3 coding sequence is TGTGCCAGCAGCCCGGGGGGGCCCGGCTACACCTTC. This chain uses TRBV27 with TRBJ1-2, with D tentatively TRBD1 (6 bases). V was cut by 6 bases and J by 8 bases, with 13 bases left in between. This CDR3 is built from 12 residues. CDR1 is MNHEY and CDR2 is SMNVEV in the germline V gene (reference sequence).

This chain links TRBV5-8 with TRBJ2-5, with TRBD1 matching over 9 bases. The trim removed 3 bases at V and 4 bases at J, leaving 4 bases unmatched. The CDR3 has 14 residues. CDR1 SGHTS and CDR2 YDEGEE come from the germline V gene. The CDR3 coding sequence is TGTGCCAGCAGCTACGGACAGGGGAGAGAGACCCAGTACTTC. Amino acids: CASSYGQGRETQYF. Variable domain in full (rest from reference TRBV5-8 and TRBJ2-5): EAGVTQSPTHLIKTRGQQATLRCSPISGHTSVYWYQQALGLGLQFLLWYDEGEERNRGNFPPRFSGRQFPNYSSELNVNALELEDSALYLCASSYGQGRETQYFGPGTRLLVL.

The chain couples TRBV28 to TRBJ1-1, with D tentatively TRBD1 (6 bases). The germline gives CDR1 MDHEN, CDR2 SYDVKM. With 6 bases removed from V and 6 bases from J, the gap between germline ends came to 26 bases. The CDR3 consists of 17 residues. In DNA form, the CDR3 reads TGTGCCAGCAGAGACAACCCTCTAGAGGCCAGGGGACCTGAAGCTTTCTTT. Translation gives CASRDNPLEARGPEAFF.

The CDR3 nucleotides read TGTGCCAGCAGCCCCGGGACAGTGAACACTGAAGCTTTCTTT. Translating gives CASSPGTVNTEAFF. The J gene is TRBJ1-1, the V gene TRBV4-2, with 7 bases lining up with TRBD1. Trimming took 4 bases from V and 0 from J; bases not matched to a gene: 2. The CDR3 is 14 residues long. Germline V CDR1 and CDR2: LGHNA, YNFKEQ.

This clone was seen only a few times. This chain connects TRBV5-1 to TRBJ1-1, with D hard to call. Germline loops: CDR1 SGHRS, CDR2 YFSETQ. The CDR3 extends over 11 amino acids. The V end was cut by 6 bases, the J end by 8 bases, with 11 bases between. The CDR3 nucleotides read TGCGCCAGCAAATCGCCGACAGAAGCTTTCTTT. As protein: CASKSPTEAFF.

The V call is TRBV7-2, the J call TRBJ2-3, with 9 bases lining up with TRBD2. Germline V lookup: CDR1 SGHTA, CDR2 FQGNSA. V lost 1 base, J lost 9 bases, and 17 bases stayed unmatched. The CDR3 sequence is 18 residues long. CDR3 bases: TGTGCCAGCAGCTTAGAGATGGCGGGAGGGCCAAGAACTAAAACGCAGTATTTT. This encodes CASSLEMAGGPRTKTQYF. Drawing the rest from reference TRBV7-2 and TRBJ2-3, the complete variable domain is GAGVSQSPSNKVTEKGKDVELRCDPISGHTALYWYRQSLGQGLEFLIYFQGNSAPDKSGLPSDRFSAERTGGSVSTLTIQRTQQEDSAVYLCASSLEMAGGPRTKTQYFGPGTRLTVL.

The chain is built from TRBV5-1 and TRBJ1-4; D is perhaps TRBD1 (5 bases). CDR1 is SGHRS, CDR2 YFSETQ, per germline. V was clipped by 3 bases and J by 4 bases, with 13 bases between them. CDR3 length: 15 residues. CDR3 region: CASSSQGVGNEKLFF. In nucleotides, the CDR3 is TGCGCCAGCAGCTCGCAAGGGGTTGGTAATGAAAAACTGTTTTTT.

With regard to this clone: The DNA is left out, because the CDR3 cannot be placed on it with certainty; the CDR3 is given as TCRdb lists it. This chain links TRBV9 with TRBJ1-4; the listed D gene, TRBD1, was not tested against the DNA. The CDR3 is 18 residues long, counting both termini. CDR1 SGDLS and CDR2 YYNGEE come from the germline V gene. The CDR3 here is CASSLGQGIIQLMKNCFF.

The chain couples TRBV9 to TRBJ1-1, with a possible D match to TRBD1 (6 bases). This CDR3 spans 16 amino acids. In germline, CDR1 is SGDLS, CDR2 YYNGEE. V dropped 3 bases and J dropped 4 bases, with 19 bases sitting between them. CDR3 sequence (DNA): TGTGCCAGCAGCGCGGGGGGGAGGGGGGCGGCCACTGAAGCTTTCTTT. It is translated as CASSAGGRGAATEAFF.

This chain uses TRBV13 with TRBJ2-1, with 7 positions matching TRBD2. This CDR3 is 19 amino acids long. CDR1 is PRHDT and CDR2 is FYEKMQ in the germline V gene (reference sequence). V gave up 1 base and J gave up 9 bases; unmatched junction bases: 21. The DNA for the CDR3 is TGTGCCAGCAGCTTAGTATATAAAGGTGGGAGGGTCCGGTCGGGTGAGCAGTTCTTC. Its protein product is CASSLVYKGGRVRSGEQFF.

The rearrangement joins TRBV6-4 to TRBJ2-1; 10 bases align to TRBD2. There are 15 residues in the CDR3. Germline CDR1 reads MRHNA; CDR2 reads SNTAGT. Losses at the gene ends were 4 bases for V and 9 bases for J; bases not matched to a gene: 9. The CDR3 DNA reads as TGTGCCAGCAGTGCCGGGAGCGGGGGGGCCGGTGAGCAGTTCTTC. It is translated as CASSAGSGGAGEQFF.

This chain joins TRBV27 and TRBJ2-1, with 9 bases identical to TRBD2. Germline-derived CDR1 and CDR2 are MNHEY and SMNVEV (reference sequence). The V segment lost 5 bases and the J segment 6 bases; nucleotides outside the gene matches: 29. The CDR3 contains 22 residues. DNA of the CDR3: TGTGCCAGCAGTGCACAGGGTTTCATCCGGCGGCGGGAGGGTGCGGATGGCAATGAGCAGTTCTTC. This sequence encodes CASSAQGFIRRREGADGNEQFF.

The CDR3: CATFGDTSNTEAFF. For the CDR3, the DNA is TGTGCCACCTTCGGGGACACTTCTAACACTGAAGCTTTCTTT. The V and J genes are TRBV10-3 and TRBJ1-1, with TRBD1 as a possible D gene (6 bases). The CDR3 is 14 amino acids. V shed 10 bases and J shed 2 bases, with 17 bases lying between them. From germline, CDR1 is ENHRY and CDR2 SYGVKD.

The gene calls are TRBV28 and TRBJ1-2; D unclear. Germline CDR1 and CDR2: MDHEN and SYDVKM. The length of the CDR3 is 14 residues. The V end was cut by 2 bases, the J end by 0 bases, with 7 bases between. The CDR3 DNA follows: TGTGCCAGCAGTTTACCCGGGACTAACTATGGCTACACCTTC. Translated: CASSLPGTNYGYTF.